A selection of T cell receptor beta chains follows, all from one sample in a study of cytomegalovirus exposure and HLA in healthy donors. The assay was immunoSEQ multiplex PCR, and TCRdb's table has in-frame clones only and misses some. The table includes approximately 160,000 clones, 60% to 80% detected once. The sample consisted of PBMCs. The receptors originated from a male donor in good health and CMV-seronegative. Each CDR3 is given with its conserved first and last residue. D genes are given only for firm matches. Clone size is given for some rows only: seen once, a few or many times, or a class if the clone is expanded.

V gene,J gene,D gene,clone size,CDR3 protein,CDR3 DNA
TRBV4-2,TRBJ2-6,TRBD2,few,CASSQDRGLAGGPGANVLTF,TGTGCCAGCAGCCAAGATCGGGGACTAGCGGGGGGGCCTGGGGCCAACGTCCTGACTTTC
TRBV6-6,TRBJ2-1,-,-,CASRREGAYNEQFF,TGTGCCAGCAGGCGAGAGGGGGCCTACAATGAGCAGTTCTTC
TRBV5-1,TRBJ2-2,TRBD1,once,CASSLPGQGASGELFF,TGCGCCAGCAGCCTTCCGGGACAGGGGGCGTCCGGGGAGCTGTTTTTT
TRBV5-4,TRBJ2-5,-,-,CASRTQGFGETQYF,TGTGCCAGCAGGACCCAGGGGTTCGGAGAGACCCAGTACTTC
TRBV28,TRBJ2-1,TRBD2,-,CASSLGLAEGSYNEQFF,TGTGCCAGCAGCCTGGGACTAGCGGAGGGTTCCTACAATGAGCAGTTCTTC
TRBV9,TRBJ1-1,-,few,CASSLSGNTEAFF,TGTGCCAGCAGCTTATCCGGGAACACTGAAGCTTTCTTT
TRBV7-9,TRBJ1-4,-,few,CASTRGNEKLFF,TGTGCCAGCACTAGGGGGAATGAAAAACTGTTTTTT
TRBV14,TRBJ2-3,-,-,CASSHRLSTDTQYF,TGTGCCAGCAGCCACAGGCTTAGCACAGATACGCAGTATTTT
TRBV7-9,TRBJ2-1,-,-,CASSSGAAGEQFF,TGTGCCAGCAGCTCAGGGGCAGCAGGTGAGCAGTTCTTC
TRBV5-8,TRBJ1-2,TRBD1,-,CASSLVRTGNYGYTF,TGTGCCAGCAGCTTGGTAAGGACAGGGAACTATGGCTACACCTTC
TRBV9,TRBJ2-3,TRBD2,-,CASSSSGGFSTDTQYF,TGTGCCAGCAGCAGTAGCGGGGGCTTTAGCACAGATACGCAGTATTTT
TRBV7-2,TRBJ1-1,-,-,CASSSHRQTEAFF,TGTGCCAGCAGTTCCCATAGACAGACTGAAGCTTTCTTT
TRBV4-1,TRBJ2-3,TRBD1,-,CASSQGDRHTDTQYF,TGCGCCAGCAGCCAAGGGGACAGGCACACAGATACGCAGTATTTT
TRBV5-6,TRBJ2-2,TRBD2,-,CASSWVVAGTGELFF,TGTGCCAGCAGCTGGGTCGTAGCGGGAACCGGGGAGCTGTTTTTT
TRBV2,TRBJ1-5,-,-,CASSDQQGFQPQHF,TGTGCCAGCAGTGACCAACAGGGTTTTCAGCCCCAGCATTTT
TRBV7-9,TRBJ1-4,-,-,CASRQMGGSEKLFF,TGTGCCAGCAGGCAGATGGGGGGTAGTGAAAAACTGTTTTTT
TRBV25-1,TRBJ1-1,-,-,CATLPESGTEAFF,TGTGCCACCCTACCGGAGTCGGGCACTGAAGCTTTCTTT
TRBV5-1,TRBJ2-1,TRBD2,once,CASSPGTSGIDEQFF,TGCGCCAGCAGCCCGGGGACTAGCGGGATCGATGAGCAGTTCTTC
TRBV4-3,TRBJ2-1,-,-,CASSQGVAGSYNEQFF,TGCGCCAGCAGCCAAGGCGTGGCAGGGTCCTACAATGAGCAGTTCTTC
TRBV2,TRBJ2-7,TRBD1,-,CASTDRDRGYEQYF,TGTGCCAGCACCGACCGGGACAGGGGGTACGAGCAGTACTTC
TRBV19,TRBJ1-1,-,-,CASSIVVRDTEAFF,TGTGCCAGTAGTATAGTCGTCAGGGACACTGAAGCTTTCTTT
TRBV9,TRBJ1-5,TRBD1,-,CASSEGTAGNQPQHF,TGTGCCAGCAGCGAGGGGACAGCGGGCAATCAGCCCCAGCATTTT
TRBV11-2,TRBJ1-1,-,-,CASSLFRVSTEAFF,TGTGCCAGCAGCTTATTCAGGGTCTCGACTGAAGCTTTCTTT
TRBV4-1,TRBJ1-2,TRBD1,once,CASSMTGVYGYTF,TGCGCCAGCAGTATGACAGGGGTCTATGGCTACACCTTC
TRBV19,TRBJ2-1,TRBD2,-,CASSIALAGQYNEQFF,TGTGCCAGTAGTATAGCGTTAGCGGGGCAGTACAATGAGCAGTTCTTC
TRBV28,TRBJ1-5,TRBD1,once,CASSLLRGNQPQHF,TGTGCCAGCAGTTTGCTCAGGGGGAATCAGCCCCAGCATTTT
TRBV7-2,TRBJ2-1,TRBD2,-,CASSLALAGNNEQFF,TGTGCCAGCAGCTTAGCACTAGCGGGCAACAATGAGCAGTTCTTC
TRBV30,TRBJ2-2,-,-,CAKTDGGKSTGELFF,TGTGCCAAAACGGACGGCGGGAAATCAACCGGGGAGCTGTTTTTT
TRBV28,TRBJ2-7,-,-,CASSSLEDEQYF,TGTGCCAGCAGTTCCCTTGAGGACGAGCAGTACTTC
TRBV10-2,TRBJ2-7,TRBD2,-,CASRAGTSGYEQYF,TGCGCCAGCAGGGCCGGGACTAGCGGTTACGAGCAGTACTTC
TRBV4-2,TRBJ2-7,-,few,CASSQGQGPTYEQYF,TGTGCCAGCAGCCAAGGCCAGGGGCCCACCTACGAGCAGTACTTC
TRBV5-8,TRBJ1-1,-,few,CASSSYAGSMGFF,TGTGCCAGCAGCTCATATGCGGGGTCGATGGGTTTCTTT
TRBV11-2,TRBJ2-2,-,-,CASSKGLSTGELFF,TGTGCCAGCAGCAAAGGACTCAGCACCGGGGAGCTGTTTTTT
TRBV18,TRBJ2-1,-,-,CASSPRAESSYNEQFF,TGTGCCAGCTCACCCCGAGCGGAGAGCTCCTACAATGAGCAGTTCTTC
TRBV5-5,TRBJ2-2,-,-,CASSLAGGRNTGELFF,TGTGCCAGCAGCTTGGCCGGGGGACGTAACACCGGGGAGCTGTTTTTT
TRBV28,TRBJ2-5,TRBD1,-,CASSRPLTGGETQYF,TGTGCCAGCAGTAGGCCCCTGACAGGGGGAGAGACCCAGTACTTC
TRBV6-5,TRBJ2-7,TRBD1,-,CASSLRQGAYEQYF,TGTGCCAGCAGTTTGAGACAGGGGGCCTACGAGCAGTACTTC
TRBV15,TRBJ2-1,-,-,CATSSRGAGTNNEQFF,TGTGCCACCAGCAGCCGGGGGGCGGGAACCAACAATGAGCAGTTCTTC
TRBV6-1,TRBJ2-7,-,-,CASEVSPSSSYEQYF,TGTGCCAGCGAAGTCTCCCCCTCCAGCTCCTACGAGCAGTACTTC
TRBV29-1,TRBJ2-7,-,-,CSVRTGPPSYEQYF,TGCAGCGTCCGAACAGGGCCCCCGTCCTACGAGCAGTACTTC
TRBV7-8,TRBJ2-7,TRBD1,-,CASSLFGGTGGYEQYF,TGTGCCAGCAGCTTGTTTGGCGGGACAGGGGGATACGAGCAGTACTTC
TRBV4-1,TRBJ2-1,TRBD1,-,CASSREGQGMNEQFF,TGCGCCAGCAGCAGAGAAGGACAGGGGATGAATGAGCAGTTCTTC